These 5 T cell receptor beta chains were sequenced from one sample in a study of blood T cell repertoires in COVID-19 (dated by TCRdb to about 2020). Receptors were amplified or captured by the immunoSEQ multiplex PCR assay. TCRdb mirrors the immuneACCESS table, restricted to in-frame sequences. Some clones are absent from its copies; in checked studies, under half trace to an unresolved V gene, and the reason for the others is unknown. Across this sample there are approximately 240,000 clones, with around 85% seen only once. About 4% of the sample goes to the ten largest clones. The sample consisted of peripheral blood. These receptors originate from a woman aged 40-49 years with active or convalescent COVID-19.

This clone was counted once. The chain recombines TRBV7-7 with TRBJ2-2; unclear D gene. Germline CDR1 is SSHAT and CDR2 is FNYEAQ (reference sequence). V shed 1 base and J shed 6 bases, with 6 bases lying between them. The CDR3 is 13 residues long. The CDR3 DNA is TGTGCCAGCAGCTTAGATCGTTCCGGGGAGCTGTTTTTT. It translates to CASSLDRSGELFF.

CDR3 nucleotides: TGTGCCAGCATCCCTTGGGGACAGAGAAACACCGGGGAGCTGTTTTTT. It encodes CASIPWGQRNTGELFF. This chain uses TRBV5-5 with TRBJ2-2; 7 nucleotides align to TRBD1. The germline CDR1 and CDR2 sequences are SGHKS and YYEKEE (reference sequence). The CDR3 is 16 residues long. With 6 bases clipped from V and 2 bases from J, the junction kept 10 bases outside the gene matches.

This clone showed up just a few times. The chain joins TRBV7-9 to TRBJ1-3; 8 bases are shared with TRBD1. The CDR3 runs 15 residues. After removal of 1 base from V and 4 bases from J, the junction contained 3 bases not matched to a gene. CDR1 SEHNR and CDR2 FQNEAQ come from the germline V gene (reference sequence). The CDR3 reads CASSLEGQGGNTIYF. The CDR3 bases are TGTGCCAGCAGCTTAGAAGGACAGGGAGGAAACACCATATATTTT.

The V and J genes are TRBV5-4 and TRBJ2-2, with 9 positions matching TRBD1. V dropped 4 bases and J dropped 4; count of bases not matched to a gene: 11. From germline, CDR1 is SGHNT and CDR2 YYREEE (reference sequence). CDR3 length: 17 residues. CDR3 bases: TGTGCCAGCAGCAAAAACAGGGGGCTATTTTCCACCGGGGAGCTGTTTTTT. It translates to CASSKNRGLFSTGELFF. The whole variable domain, remainder taken from reference TRBV5-4 and TRBJ2-2, is ETGVTQSPTHLIKTRGQQVTLRCSSQSGHNTVSWYQQALGQGPQFIFQYYREEENGRGNFPPRFSGLQFPNYSSELNVNALELDDSALYLCASSKNRGLFSTGELFFGEGSRLTVL.

The V call is TRBV28, the J call TRBJ1-2, with a tentative D call TRBD1 (6 bases). Germline V lookup: CDR1 MDHEN, CDR2 SYDVKM. V lost 3 bases and J 8 bases, leaving 16 bases between the germline ends. The CDR3 runs 14 residues. This CDR3 reads CASSLGGGRKGYTF. The CDR3 bases are TGTGCCAGCAGTTTGGGTGGGGGCCGCAAGGGCTACACCTTC.